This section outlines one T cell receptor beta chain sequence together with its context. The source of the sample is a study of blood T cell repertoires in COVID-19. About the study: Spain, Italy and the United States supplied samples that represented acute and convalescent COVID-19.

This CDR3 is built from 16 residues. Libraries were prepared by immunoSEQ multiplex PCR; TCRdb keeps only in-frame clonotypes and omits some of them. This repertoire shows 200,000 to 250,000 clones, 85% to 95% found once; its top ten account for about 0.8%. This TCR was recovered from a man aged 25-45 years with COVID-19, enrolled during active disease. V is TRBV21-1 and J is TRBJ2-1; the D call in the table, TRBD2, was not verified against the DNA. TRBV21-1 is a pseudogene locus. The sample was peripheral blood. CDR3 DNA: TGTGCCAGCAGCAAAGCCTCTAGCGGGGGGGCCCATGAGCAGTTCTTC. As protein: CASSKASSGGAHEQFF.